A selection of T cell receptor beta chains follows, all from one sample in a study of blood T cell repertoires in COVID-19. TCRdb's table, derived via immunoSEQ multiplex PCR, lists solely in-frame clones and lacks some. The repertoire holds 250,000 to 350,000 clones, with around 92% as singletons. The source material was PBMCs or T cells enriched from blood (not recorded which). The receptors stem from a woman aged 50 to 60 who had been exposed to COVID-19. Each CDR3 is given with its conserved first and last residue. The D gene is left open where the match is weak. A clone size is listed for some rows: how often the clone was seen (once, few, many), or a class if it is expanded.

size	D	V	J	DNA	CDR3
-	TRBD1	TRBV6-5	TRBJ2-7	TGTGCCAGCAGTCTTCAGACAGGGGGACCTTACGAGCAGTACTTC	CASSLQTGGPYEQYF
-	-	TRBV30	TRBJ1-5	TGTGCCTGGACGTCCCAGAGCAATCAGCCCCAGCATTTT	CAWTSQSNQPQHF
-	TRBD1	TRBV15	TRBJ2-7	TGTGCCACCAGCGGAGGACAGGGATGGTTCATTTTC	CATSGGQGWFIF
-	-	TRBV11-3	TRBJ2-3	TGTGCCAGCAGCACTCGAGGGTCATCCACAGATACGCAGTATTTT	CASSTRGSSTDTQYF
-	TRBD2	TRBV6-5	TRBJ2-1	TGTGCCAGCAGTTACGGGCGGGGGGTCTCCAATGAGCAGTTCTTC	CASSYGRGVSNEQFF
-	TRBD1	TRBV2	TRBJ2-4	TGTGCCAGCAGGAGGACAGGGGGGGAAAACATTCAGTACTTC	CASRRTGGENIQYF
-	TRBD1	TRBV29-1	TRBJ1-2	TGCAGCGTGTCGGGGGACAGGCGGGGTGGCTACACCTTC	CSVSGDRRGGYTF
once	-	TRBV6-5	TRBJ2-7	TGTGCCAGCAGGTCCAGGAAAGGGGATTACGAGCAGTACTTC	CASRSRKGDYEQYF
-	TRBD1	TRBV11-1	TRBJ1-1	TGTGCCAGCAGCACGACAGGGAGGTTAGCAAAAGCTTTCTTT	CASSTTGRLAKAFF
-	TRBD1	TRBV7-2	TRBJ1-2	TGTGCCAGCAGCTCAGAACCCGGGACAGGGAGGGGCTACACCTTC	CASSSEPGTGRGYTF
-	-	TRBV27	TRBJ1-2	TGTGCCAGCAGTTTGTCGGGGGACTATGGCTACACCTTC	CASSLSGDYGYTF
-	-	TRBV28	TRBJ2-7	TGTGCCAGCAGTTTACTATTGTACGAGCAGTACTTC	CASSLLLYEQYF
-	TRBD2	TRBV2	TRBJ2-5	TGTGCCAGCAGCCGGACTAGCGGGGGAGAGACCCAGTACTTC	CASSRTSGGETQYF
-	-	TRBV7-9	TRBJ1-5	TGTGCCAGCAGCGCACAGGAAAATCAGCCCCAGCATTTT	CASSAQENQPQHF
-	TRBD1	TRBV20-1	TRBJ1-6	TGCAGTGCTAGTGACAGGGGAAATTCACCCCTCCACTTT	CSASDRGNSPLHF
once	-	TRBV10-3	TRBJ1-1	TGTGCCATCAGTGAGTCGATCGGGAACGTTTTGAACACTGAAGCTTTCTTT	CAISESIGNVLNTEAFF
-	-	TRBV6-5	TRBJ2-7	TGTGCCAGCAGTCAGACACTTATCTACGAGCAGTACTTC	CASSQTLIYEQYF
few	-	TRBV28	TRBJ1-4	TGTGCCAGCAGTTTATTGGGTGGAGGAGATGAAAAACTGTTTTTT	CASSLLGGGDEKLFF
-	-	TRBV5-1	TRBJ2-5	TGCGCCAGCAGCTTGGCCAGGTCCGGAGAGACCCAGTACTTC	CASSLARSGETQYF
-	TRBD1	TRBV6-5	TRBJ1-2	TGTGCCAGCAGTTACCCAGGGGGCTATGGCTACACCTTC	CASSYPGGYGYTF
-	-	TRBV27	TRBJ2-3	TGTGCCAGCAGTTTCAGGGGCACAGATACGCAGTATTTT	CASSFRGTDTQYF
-	TRBD1	TRBV28	TRBJ1-5	TGTGCCAGCAGTCGAGGGACAGGGGTAGATCAGCCCCAGCATTTT	CASSRGTGVDQPQHF
-	TRBD2	TRBV7-9	TRBJ2-2	TGTGCCAGCAGCCTCGACGTGGGACTAGGATTCGGCGGGGAGCTGTTTTTT	CASSLDVGLGFGGELFF
-	-	TRBV6-5	TRBJ1-5	TGTGCCAGCATTCAGGGGCAGTGGAGCAATCAGCCCCAGCATTTT	CASIQGQWSNQPQHF
-	-	TRBV4-1	TRBJ2-2	TGCGCCAGCAGCATTTTTGCAGGAAGGAACACCGGGGAGCTGTTTTTT	CASSIFAGRNTGELFF
-	TRBD2	TRBV9	TRBJ2-3	TGTGCCAGCAGCGTAGTTGGTAGCGGGGGCCTTAGCACAGATACGCAGTATTTT	CASSVVGSGGLSTDTQYF
-	TRBD1	TRBV5-1	TRBJ1-4	TGCGCCAGCAGCTTGGTCGGGACAGGGTCTGAAAAACTGTTTTTT	CASSLVGTGSEKLFF
-	-	TRBV27	TRBJ1-6	TGTGCCAGCAGAGTGGCGGGACGGTCGGATTCACCCCTCCACTTT	CASRVAGRSDSPLHF
-	TRBD1	TRBV7-9	TRBJ2-7	TGTGCCAGCACGGACAGGGGGAGCGAGCAGTACTTC	CASTDRGSEQYF
-	TRBD2	TRBV5-4	TRBJ2-7	TGTGCCAGCAGCCCTTCTAGCGGGGGGGCTGCCGAGCAGTACTTC	CASSPSSGGAAEQYF
-	TRBD1	TRBV10-3	TRBJ1-2	TGTGCCATCAGTGGGCCCGGACAGGGATCGGAGGGCTACACCTTC	CAISGPGQGSEGYTF
-	-	TRBV7-9	TRBJ2-3	TGTGCCAGCAGCTTAAACAACAGGGCCCTAGGAGATACGCAGTATTTT	CASSLNNRALGDTQYF
-	-	TRBV27	TRBJ2-2	TGTGCCAGCAGTTATGATCTTGGCGGTACCGGGGAGCTGTTTTTT	CASSYDLGGTGELFF
-	-	TRBV3-1/TRBV3-2	TRBJ1-1	TGTGCCAGCAGCCACCGGCCAGTCCGGGGGGGGCTATCGACTGAAGCTTTCTTT	CASSHRPVRGGLSTEAFF
-	-	TRBV2	TRBJ2-2	TGTGCCAGCAGGGAAACTTATGCCGGGGAGCTGTTTTTT	CASRETYAGELFF
-	TRBD1	TRBV28	TRBJ1-6	TGTGCCAGCAGTTTGGGGACAGCCTATAATTCACCCCTCCACTTT	CASSLGTAYNSPLHF
once	-	TRBV5-1	TRBJ2-3	TGCGCCAGCAGCTTGTTTAGCGGAGGGGCCACAGATACGCAGTATTTT	CASSLFSGGATDTQYF
-	TRBD1	TRBV3-1/TRBV3-2	TRBJ2-7	TGTGCCAGCAGCCAACAGGACAGGGGCGAGCAGTACTTC	CASSQQDRGEQYF
-	-	TRBV20-1	TRBJ2-1	TGCAGTGCCAGTGGCGCGGGGAACTCCTACAATGAGCAGTTCTTC	CSASGAGNSYNEQFF
-	-	TRBV28	TRBJ2-7	TGTGCCAGCAGTTTAACCGGGGGGACATCCAACGAGCAGTACTTC	CASSLTGGTSNEQYF
-	-	TRBV28	TRBJ2-6	TGTGCCAGCAGTTTAATAACGGCAGGGTCTGGGGCCAACGTCCTGACTTTC	CASSLITAGSGANVLTF
-	-	TRBV7-9	TRBJ1-5	TGTGCCAGCAGCTTAGACACCTTGGCCCAGCATTTT	CASSLDTLAQHF
-	TRBD1	TRBV3-1/TRBV3-2	TRBJ1-4	TGTGCCAGCAGCCAACCTTACTTCAGGGGGTTATACGAAAAACTGTTTTTT	CASSQPYFRGLYEKLFF
once	-	TRBV4-2	TRBJ2-1	TGTGCCAGCAGCCGGGTTGAGGAAGAGCAGTTCTTC	CASSRVEEEQFF
-	-	TRBV10-2	TRBJ2-1	TGCGCCAGCTATACGACTTGGACAACCCGCTCCTACAATGAGCAGTTCTTC	CASYTTWTTRSYNEQFF
-	TRBD2	TRBV11-2	TRBJ2-1	TGTGCCAGCAGCTTAGAGAGCGGGGGGGCATCACAGAAGTTCTTC	CASSLESGGASQKFF
once	TRBD2	TRBV5-6	TRBJ2-2	TGTGCCAGCATCACTAGCGGGCGCACCGGGGAGCTGTTTTTT	CASITSGRTGELFF
-	TRBD1	TRBV19	TRBJ1-3	TGTGCCAGTAGTTCAGGACAGGGACGCTCTGGAAACACCATATATTTT	CASSSGQGRSGNTIYF
few	-	TRBV5-4	TRBJ2-7	TGTGCCAGCAGCTTGCCCACAGGGCCCCACGAGCAGTACTTC	CASSLPTGPHEQYF
few	TRBD1	TRBV13	TRBJ2-2	TGTGCCAGCAGCGCCCGAAAACAGGGGGCGGACACCGGGGAGCTGTTTTTT	CASSARKQGADTGELFF
-	TRBD1	TRBV19	TRBJ1-6	TGTGCCAGCAGAAACAGGGGGCTGAGGGAAAATTCACCCCTCCACTTT	CASRNRGLRENSPLHF